This TCR beta chain came from a study of blood T cells in healthy people across ages. Looked up from germline, CDR1 is MGHRA and CDR2 is YSYEKL. The CDR3 runs to 13 residues. V was clipped by 2 bases and J by 15 bases; unmatched bases: 8. It was with a sample-barcoded 5' primer and a J-beta primer mix that a second PCR of roughly 7 to 12 cycles was run. TCRdb re-derived calls from the 5' RACE reads in MiXCR, one entry per CDR3 protein. The data contain about 1,400,000 distinct CDR3 sequences, roughly 64% of them seen just once; the ten biggest clones take up roughly 6.3%. The specimen sequenced was blood. The TCR comes from a man between 18 and 29 years old in good health. This chain links TRBV4-1 with TRBJ2-1, with 9 bases matching TRBD2. CDR3: CASSQLGGRAMFF. DNA for the CDR3: TGCGCCAGCAGCCAACTAGGCGGGAGGGCGATGTTCTTC.